These T cell receptor beta chains were read from a single sample in a study of cytomegalovirus exposure and HLA in healthy donors. The table came from immunoSEQ multiplex PCR; TCRdb's copy has only in-frame clones and leaves some out. This table holds 180,000 or so clones, roughly 83% found once. The sample was PBMCs. All receptors come from a woman between 45 and 65 years old in good health and CMV-seronegative. Both conserved end residues are part of each CDR3. A D gene is named only where the DNA matches it firmly. Clone size, where shown, is once, few, many, or a class for clones that have expanded.

TRBV4-3	18	NA	TRBJ2-3	NA	CASSQDRGGRTWADTQYF	TGCGCCAGCAGCCAAGATAGGGGGGGCAGGACGTGGGCAGATACGCAGTATTTT
TRBV4-1	16	NA	TRBJ2-7	NA	CASSQGSLVLSYEQYF	TGCGCCAGCAGCCAAGGAAGCCTAGTTCTCTCCTACGAGCAGTACTTC
TRBV29-1	13	NA	TRBJ1-1	NA	CSVEGRVGTEAFF	TGCAGCGTTGAAGGCAGGGTGGGCACTGAAGCTTTCTTT
TRBV19	16	NA	TRBJ2-2	NA	CASSASRMRYTGELFF	TGTGCCAGTAGTGCCTCCAGGATGAGATACACCGGGGAGCTGTTTTTT
TRBV5-1	10	NA	TRBJ1-5	once	CASSLGLRDF	TGCGCCAGCAGCTTGGGGCTGCGGGATTTT
TRBV5-6	13	NA	TRBJ1-2	NA	CASSSDMNYGYTF	TGTGCCAGCAGCTCAGATATGAACTATGGCTACACCTTC
TRBV28	15	NA	TRBJ2-3	few	CASSSAGEGTDTQYF	TGTGCCAGCAGTTCGGCTGGAGAGGGCACAGATACGCAGTATTTT
TRBV10-2	15	TRBD2	TRBJ2-1	NA	CASSVGGFPYNEQFF	TGCGCCAGCAGTGTGGGAGGGTTCCCCTACAATGAGCAGTTCTTC
TRBV6-5	13	NA	TRBJ1-5	NA	CASSEVALWPQHF	TGTGCCAGCAGTGAAGTGGCCCTCTGGCCCCAGCATTTT
TRBV5-5	16	NA	TRBJ2-7	NA	CASSHAQIGRSYEQYF	TGTGCCAGCAGCCACGCCCAGATTGGGAGATCCTACGAGCAGTACTTC
TRBV6-6	12	NA	TRBJ1-5	NA	CASTGTNQPQHF	TGTGCCAGCACCGGGACAAATCAGCCCCAGCATTTT
TRBV4-3	14	NA	TRBJ1-4	NA	CASSRERGGEKLFF	TGCGCCAGCAGCCGAGAGAGGGGGGGGGAAAAACTGTTTTTT
TRBV5-5	14	TRBD1	TRBJ1-2	NA	CASSTSTGSYGYTF	TGTGCCAGCAGCACCTCGACAGGGAGCTATGGCTACACCTTC
TRBV27	13	NA	TRBJ1-6	NA	CASSSFYNSPLHF	TGTGCCAGCAGTTCCTTCTATAATTCACCCCTCCACTTT
TRBV30	14	TRBD1	TRBJ1-6	NA	CAWNPGQGSSPLHF	TGTGCCTGGAATCCGGGACAGGGAAGTTCACCCCTCCACTTT
TRBV29-1	15	TRBD2	TRBJ2-1	NA	CSVAAGVSSYNEQFF	TGCAGCGTTGCCGCGGGGGTGAGCTCCTACAATGAGCAGTTCTTC
TRBV7-8	16	NA	TRBJ2-2	NA	CASWAARWANTGELFF	TGTGCCAGCTGGGCTGCTCGGTGGGCGAACACCGGGGAGCTGTTTTTT
TRBV7-7	15	NA	TRBJ2-7	NA	CASSSSPGSTNEQYF	TGTGCTAGCAGCTCCTCCCCTGGGAGTACCAACGAGCAGTACTTC
TRBV19	16	NA	TRBJ2-1	NA	CASSIIEGGPYNEQFF	TGTGCCAGTAGTATAATTGAGGGGGGGCCCTACAATGAGCAGTTCTTC
TRBV11-2	13	TRBD1	TRBJ1-2	NA	CASSFRDRDGYTF	TGTGCCAGCAGCTTCCGGGACAGGGATGGCTACACCTTC
TRBV7-2	16	TRBD1	TRBJ2-7	NA	CASSLYGTGAPSEQYF	TGTGCCAGCAGCTTATACGGGACAGGGGCTCCTTCCGAGCAGTACTTC
TRBV6-1	13	NA	TRBJ1-5	NA	CASSVEASQPQHF	TGTGCCAGCAGCGTCGAGGCATCTCAGCCCCAGCATTTT
TRBV5-1	14	TRBD1	TRBJ1-1	NA	CASSLGQGHTEAFF	TGCGCCAGCAGCTTGGGACAGGGGCACACTGAAGCTTTCTTT
TRBV29-1	12	NA	TRBJ1-1	NA	CSVGHEAREAFF	TGCAGCGTTGGGCATGAGGCTAGAGAAGCTTTCTTT
TRBV4-2	16	NA	TRBJ2-2	NA	CASSQDLGGGPGELFF	TGTGCCAGCAGCCAAGATCTTGGTGGAGGGCCCGGGGAGCTGTTTTTT
TRBV21-1	17	NA	TRBJ2-7	NA	CASSSYNRDRDNYEQYF	TGTGCCAGCAGCTCTTACAACCGGGACAGGGACAACTACGAGCAGTACTTC
TRBV7-2	19	TRBD2	TRBJ2-5	few	CASSSPGTSGRWAQETQYF	TGTGCCAGCAGCTCGCCCGGGACTAGCGGGAGGTGGGCTCAAGAGACCCAGTACTTC
TRBV15	15	NA	TRBJ2-5	NA	CATSRTDLSQETQYF	TGTGCCACCAGCAGAACAGATCTGAGCCAAGAGACCCAGTACTTC
TRBV2	15	NA	TRBJ1-5	once	CASDQDSHSNQPQHF	TGTGCCAGCGATCAGGACAGCCATAGCAATCAGCCCCAGCATTTT
TRBV2	13	NA	TRBJ1-5	NA	CASNLRVNQPQHF	TGTGCCAGCAATCTGCGGGTTAATCAGCCCCAGCATTTT
TRBV28	12	NA	TRBJ2-5	NA	CASTSVGGFQYF	TGTGCCAGCACATCGGTGGGAGGTTTCCAGTACTTC
TRBV19	16	TRBD1	TRBJ1-3	NA	CASSIMGQRSGNTIYF	TGTGCCAGTAGTATCATGGGACAGCGCTCTGGAAACACCATATATTTT
TRBV18	15	NA	TRBJ1-2	NA	CASSPTGKDNYGYTF	TGTGCCAGCTCACCAACAGGGAAAGATAACTATGGCTACACCTTC
TRBV7-2	13	NA	TRBJ1-2	few	CASSTGRNYGYTF	TGTGCCAGCAGCACGGGTCGGAACTATGGCTACACCTTC
TRBV28	14	NA	TRBJ1-5	NA	CASSLSGWPQPQHF	TGTGCCAGCAGTTTGTCCGGGTGGCCTCAGCCCCAGCATTTT
TRBV11-2	15	TRBD1	TRBJ1-4	NA	CASSTRQGSREKLFF	TGTGCCAGCAGCACCCGACAGGGGTCACGAGAAAAACTGTTTTTT
TRBV5-1	20	TRBD2	TRBJ2-3	NA	CASSLVNSGGLKVSTDTQYF	TGCGCCAGCAGCTTGGTGAATAGCGGGGGACTAAAAGTTAGCACAGATACGCAGTATTTT
TRBV7-2	14	TRBD1	TRBJ2-7	NA	CASSFQDRDYEQYF	TGTGCCAGCAGCTTTCAGGACAGGGACTACGAGCAGTACTTC
TRBV7-9	15	NA	TRBJ2-2	NA	CASSLLAINTGELFF	TGTGCCAGCAGCTTACTAGCGATAAACACCGGGGAGCTGTTTTTT
TRBV5-1	14	TRBD1	TRBJ1-5	NA	CASSLGQGGQPQHF	TGCGCCAGCAGCTTGGGACAGGGGGGGCAGCCCCAGCATTTT
TRBV28	17	NA	TRBJ1-5	NA	CASSPRENPRLHQPQHF	TGTGCCAGCAGTCCGAGGGAGAATCCCCGCCTACATCAGCCCCAGCATTTT
TRBV6-1	16	TRBD1	TRBJ2-5	NA	CASSDLPGQGQETQYF	TGTGCCAGCAGTGACTTACCGGGACAGGGCCAAGAGACCCAGTACTTC
TRBV19	16	NA	TRBJ1-5	NA	CASSAPGQPRNQPQHF	TGTGCCAGTAGTGCCCCCGGACAGCCAAGAAATCAGCCCCAGCATTTT
TRBV7-9	13	NA	TRBJ2-7	NA	CASSAENLYEQYF	TGTGCCAGCAGCGCAGAAAATCTCTACGAGCAGTACTTC
TRBV11-2	15	TRBD1	TRBJ2-7	once	CASSPDRGLSYEQYF	TGTGCCAGCAGCCCAGACAGGGGGTTATCCTACGAGCAGTACTTC
TRBV9	13	TRBD1	TRBJ2-7	NA	CASSEGDRDEQYF	TGTGCCAGCAGCGAGGGGGACAGGGACGAGCAGTACTTC
TRBV7-8	17	TRBD1	TRBJ1-4	NA	CASSLRGQGAYDEKLFF	TGTGCCAGCAGCTTAAGGGGACAGGGGGCTTATGATGAAAAACTGTTTTTT
TRBV19	17	TRBD1	TRBJ1-5	NA	CASSMILDRVVHQPQHF	TGTGCCAGTAGTATGATCTTAGACAGGGTGGTCCATCAGCCCCAGCATTTT
TRBV7-8	13	NA	TRBJ2-7	NA	CASSDIRGHEQYF	TGTGCCAGCAGCGACATCAGGGGTCACGAGCAGTACTTC
TRBV6-6	14	TRBD1	TRBJ1-3	NA	CASSAAGGGNTIYF	TGTGCCAGCAGCGCGGCAGGGGGTGGAAACACCATATATTTT
TRBV6-6	14	NA	TRBJ2-7	few	CASMIPQGAYEQYF	TGTGCCAGCATGATACCCCAGGGTGCCTACGAGCAGTACTTC
TRBV7-2	14	TRBD2	TRBJ2-7	NA	CASSLGLAGDEQYF	TGTGCCAGCAGCTTAGGGCTAGCGGGAGACGAGCAGTACTTC
TRBV7-2	14	TRBD2	TRBJ2-3	NA	CASSLRAGADTQYF	TGTGCCAGCAGCTTACGAGCGGGGGCAGATACGCAGTATTTT
TRBV4-2	15	NA	TRBJ2-2	few	CASSRPGETMRELFF	TGTGCCAGCAGCCGCCCGGGAGAGACAATGAGGGAGCTGTTTTTT
TRBV18	20	TRBD2	TRBJ2-3	NA	CASSPRISGTSGGGTDTQYF	TGTGCCAGCTCACCACGGATTTCCGGGACTAGCGGGGGGGGCACAGATACGCAGTATTTT